Shown below are 3 T cell receptor beta chains from a single sample sequenced in a study of regulatory T cells in long-lasting Graves disease. Time point specified: newly diagnosed GD, antithyroid drugs for less than 3 months. TCR sequences were obtained from RNA taken from PBMCs. In building TCR beta libraries, iRepertoire HTBI primers were used together with Arm-PCR of CDR3 regions. TCRdb independently ran MiXCR on the multiplex PCR reads; one entry per CDR3 protein. The sample lists more than 400,000 distinct CDR3 sequences; about 17% were seen once. These data are also associated with another study on T cells in Graves' hyperthyroidism and ophthalmopathy.

Specimen: peripheral blood mononuclear cells (PBMCs), collected at new diagnosis, from a patient treated with antithyroid drugs. These receptors were collected from a young woman with Graves disease.

This clonotype came up many times. The chain carries TRBV20-1 and TRBJ1-1; 8 positions agree with TRBD1. This CDR3 spans 14 amino acids. J lost 4 bases, V lost 6 bases, and 10 bases had no gene match. The germline gives CDR1 DFQATT, CDR2 SNEGSKA (reference sequence). The DNA of the CDR3 is TGCAGTGCCATTCAGACAGGGGTGATCACTGAAGCTTTCTTT. It specifies CSAIQTGVITEAFF.

This clonotype has only a few counts. A read error may account for a junction end that differs from germline. The J gene is TRBJ2-5, the V gene TRBV9, with D perhaps TRBD2 (6 bases). Germline CDR1 is SGDLS and CDR2 is YYNGEE. CDR3 length: 14 amino acids. CDR3 bases: TGTGCCGGCAGCGCAGGCGGGATAAGTGAGACCCAGTACTTC. This codes for CAGSAGGISETQYF.

The V and J genes are TRBV6-5 and TRBJ2-1; D is possibly TRBD2 (6 bases). Germline V gene sequence: CDR1 MNHEY, CDR2 SVGAGI. The CDR3 totals 17 residues. The ends were cut back, 2 bases at V and 8 bases at J, with 22 bases in the middle. The CDR3 loop is CASSYRQFSGISDEQFF. DNA for the CDR3: TGTGCCAGCAGTTACAGACAGTTTAGCGGAATAAGCGATGAGCAGTTCTTC.